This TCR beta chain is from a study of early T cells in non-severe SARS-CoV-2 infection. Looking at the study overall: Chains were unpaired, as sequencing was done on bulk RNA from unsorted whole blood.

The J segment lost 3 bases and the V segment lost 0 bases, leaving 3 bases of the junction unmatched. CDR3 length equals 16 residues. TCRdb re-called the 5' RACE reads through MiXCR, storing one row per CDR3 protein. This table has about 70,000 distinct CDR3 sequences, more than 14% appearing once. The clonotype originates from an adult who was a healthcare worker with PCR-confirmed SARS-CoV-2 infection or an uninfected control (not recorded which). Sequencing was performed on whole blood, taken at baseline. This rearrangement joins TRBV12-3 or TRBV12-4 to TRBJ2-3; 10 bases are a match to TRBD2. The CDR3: CASSLAGGLATDTQYF. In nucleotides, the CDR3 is TGTGCCAGCAGTTTAGCCGGGGGACTAGCGACAGATACGCAGTATTTT.